One T cell receptor (beta chain) is described in this entry. The target antigen is unknown. This CDR3 is also generated by other DNA sequences in the sample. The PCR employed 60 Vbeta primers together with 13 Jbeta primers. The table came from immunoSEQ multiplex PCR; TCRdb's copy has only in-frame clones and leaves some out. This sample contains under 150,000 clones. V gave up 3 bases and J gave up 2 bases; unmatched junction bases: 3. This CDR3 has 14 residues. Germline V CDR1 and CDR2: SEHNR, FQNEAQ (reference sequence). These data belong to a study of cytomegalovirus exposure and HLA in healthy donors. Study-level background: Prior work identified 100 million to 130 million unique TCR beta sequences in roughly 180 million T cells. Among the 398 genotyped donors, approximately 80% were placed in the Caucasian-associated ancestry cluster.

Overall study results and limits: Data from an earlier analysis indicated that most TCR beta V segments were productive either about 87% or about 30% of the time.

The sample was PBMCs. The TCR was taken from a woman aged 60-75 years in good health and CMV-seronegative. The rearrangement links TRBV7-9 to TRBJ2-5; 7 bases line up with TRBD2. Here the CDR3 reads CASSFVGGQETQYF. The CDR3 DNA reads as TGTGCCAGCAGCTTCGTGGGGGGGCAAGAGACCCAGTACTTC.